This TCR beta chain was captured by sequencing in a study of blood T cell repertoires in COVID-19. The CDR3 length is 17 residues. Germline CDR1 SGHTA, CDR2 FQGNSA. V trimming: 1 base; J trimming: 6 bases; junction bases outside the gene matches: 7. Repertoires were generated with immunoSEQ multiplex PCR, while TCRdb's copy carries only in-frame clones and drops some. The sample comprises 57,000 or so clones, roughly 80% of which are singletons, and roughly 18% rests with the top ten. Sequencing was carried out using peripheral blood. The sequence was obtained from a man in his fifties or sixties with acute or convalescent COVID-19. V usage is TRBV7-2 and J usage is TRBJ2-3; 13 positions match TRBD2. The CDR3 bases are TGTGCCAGCAGCTTAGGACTAGCGGGAGGCTGGGGGGATACGCAGTATTTT. Residues: CASSLGLAGGWGDTQYF.